One T cell receptor (beta chain) is described in this entry. Measured with immunoSEQ multiplex PCR; TCRdb has only the in-frame clones, and not every one. The sample lists about 400,000 clones, 85% to 90% occurring once. The data stem from a study of blood T cell repertoires in COVID-19. This sequence originates from a woman aged 50 to 60 who had recovered from COVID-19. Sequenced input: PBMCs or T cells enriched from blood (not recorded which).

CDR3: CASRDMSVLPAYEQYF. As DNA, the CDR3 is TGTGCCAGCAGGGACATGAGTGTGTTACCAGCCTACGAGCAGTACTTC. This chain joins TRBV28 and TRBJ2-7; a possible D gene is TRBD1 (5 bases). The CDR3 consists of 16 residues. Germline CDR1 and CDR2: MDHEN and SYDVKM. Trimming pared 6 bases from V and 2 bases from J, leaving 20 bases between.